The rows below give T cell receptor beta chains drawn from one sample of a study of shared clonotypes between healthy human individuals. Sequenced by immunoSEQ multiplex PCR; TCRdb stores in-frame clones only, minus some. The data contain around 720,000 clones, around 73% of them singletons. The sequencing input was memory CD4+ T cells sorted from blood. The receptors were sampled from a woman aged 25 to 39 in good health. The CDR3 runs from the conserved cysteine through the conserved F or W. D genes are given only for firm matches. A clone size is listed for some rows: how often the clone was seen (once, few, many), or a class if it is expanded.

j_call | clone_size | d_call | v_call | cdr3_aa | cdr3_nt
TRBJ2-3 | . | TRBD1 | TRBV29-1 | CSVTGESWFHTDTQYF | TGCAGCGTGACAGGGGAGTCCTGGTTCCACACAGATACGCAGTATTTT
TRBJ2-3 | . | . | TRBV29-1 | CSVAGPARVSTDTQYF | TGCAGCGTTGCCGGGCCGGCACGGGTCAGCACAGATACGCAGTATTTT
TRBJ2-7 | once | TRBD1 | TRBV2 | CASSELRQGHEQYF | TGTGCCAGCAGTGAACTTAGACAGGGTCATGAGCAGTACTTC
TRBJ2-3 | . | . | TRBV19 | CATAFRVTDTQYF | TGTGCCACCGCGTTTAGGGTTACAGATACGCAGTATTTT
TRBJ2-2 | once | . | TRBV27 | CASSLGQARTGELFF | TGTGCCAGCAGTTTGGGCCAAGCCAGGACCGGGGAGCTGTTTTTT
TRBJ2-7 | few | TRBD1 | TRBV29-1 | CSVGQGRQYF | TGCAGCGTTGGACAGGGGAGGCAGTACTTC
TRBJ1-5 | . | . | TRBV10-3 | CAISSTGQSGQPQHF | TGTGCCATCAGCTCTACGGGGCAGTCCGGGCAGCCCCAGCATTTT
TRBJ1-2 | few | . | TRBV2 | CASSEADGSIYGYTF | TGTGCCAGCAGTGAAGCAGACGGCAGTATCTATGGCTACACCTTC
TRBJ1-1 | once | . | TRBV28 | CASNLHGGDTEAFF | TGTGCCAGCAACCTGCATGGGGGGGACACTGAAGCTTTCTTT
TRBJ2-3 | . | . | TRBV19 | CASKEALHGDTQYF | TGTGCCAGTAAGGAAGCGCTCCACGGGGATACGCAGTATTTT
TRBJ1-3 | . | . | TRBV5-1 | CASSPGQEGGNTIYF | TGCGCCAGCAGCCCCGGTCAGGAGGGGGGAAACACCATATATTTT
TRBJ1-2 | . | . | TRBV15 | CATSGGGFYGYTF | TGTGCCACCAGCGGTGGGGGGTTCTATGGCTACACCTTC
TRBJ1-1 | . | . | TRBV6-1 | CASTYTYNTEAFF | TGTGCCAGCACCTACACTTATAACACCGAAGCTTTCTTT
TRBJ1-5 | . | . | TRBV27 | CASKGMVGQGRSGNQPQHF | TGTGCCAGCAAGGGGATGGTAGGGCAGGGCCGTTCTGGCAATCAGCCCCAGCATTTT
TRBJ2-1 | . | TRBD2 | TRBV5-1 | CASSENPTSGGRYNEQFF | TGCGCCAGCAGCGAAAATCCCACTAGCGGAGGGAGATACAATGAGCAGTTCTTC
TRBJ2-1 | once | TRBD2 | TRBV7-3 | CASSPTSGGIFEQFF | TGTGCCAGCAGCCCGACTAGCGGGGGGATTTTCGAGCAGTTCTTC
TRBJ2-7 | . | TRBD2 | TRBV28 | CASRSQSSGTSGIWAYEQYF | TGTGCCAGCAGGTCCCAATCTTCCGGGACTAGCGGGATATGGGCCTACGAGCAGTACTTC
TRBJ2-2 | . | TRBD2 | TRBV18 | CASSPSGVPGAGELFF | TGTGCCAGCTCACCCAGCGGGGTCCCCGGAGCCGGGGAGCTGTTTTTT
TRBJ2-3 | . | TRBD2 | TRBV7-2 | CASSTPRETSRVLSDTQYF | TGTGCCAGCAGCACACCTAGGGAGACTAGCCGGGTCCTCTCAGATACGCAGTATTTT
TRBJ1-2 | . | . | TRBV10-1 | CASFRHGYTF | TGCGCCAGCTTTCGTCATGGCTACACCTTC
TRBJ2-1 | once | . | TRBV6-5 | CASSHPVSNEQFF | TGTGCCAGCAGTCACCCCGTGAGCAATGAGCAGTTCTTC
TRBJ2-1 | . | . | TRBV28 | CASRLGPLYEQFF | TGTGCCAGCAGGCTAGGCCCCCTTTATGAGCAGTTCTTC
TRBJ2-5 | . | . | TRBV7-9 | CASSEETQYF | TGTGCCAGCAGCGAAGAGACCCAGTACTTC
TRBJ2-3 | . | TRBD2 | TRBV28 | CASSKTSVSWGDTQYF | TGTGCCAGCAGCAAGACTAGCGTCTCGTGGGGGGATACGCAGTATTTT
TRBJ2-1 | . | . | TRBV5-6 | CASSFSRVMYNEQFF | TGTGCCAGCAGCTTCTCGAGGGTTATGTACAATGAGCAGTTCTTC
TRBJ2-1 | . | . | TRBV7-9 | CASSQKGSSYNEQFF | TGTGCCAGCAGCCAGAAGGGGAGCTCCTACAATGAGCAGTTCTTC